The entry below describes one T cell receptor beta chain. Its cognate antigen is unknown. The germline V gene has CDR1 MNHEY and CDR2 SMNVEV (reference sequence). V gave up 3 bases and J gave up 3 bases, with 9 bases separating them. This CDR3 spans 13 amino acids. This sample was taken from a study of response to subunit inactivated influenza vaccine. General study results and limits: A suggestion made by the authors is that each seasonal influenza vaccination recruits few new T cells.

TCRdb recomputed calls from the RT-PCR reads with MiXCR, one row per CDR3 protein. This sample has some 600,000 distinct CDR3 sequences, with about 15% found just once. Here the sequenced sample was PBMCs from blood, taken 14 to 15 days before vaccination. The source of this sequence is a man aged 45 to 65 who received an inactivated influenza vaccine. V and J are TRBV27 and TRBJ2-7; D gene ambiguous. The CDR3 DNA follows: TGTGCCAGCAGTTTCGCCGAGGACTACGAGCAGTACTTC. Protein sequence: CASSFAEDYEQYF.